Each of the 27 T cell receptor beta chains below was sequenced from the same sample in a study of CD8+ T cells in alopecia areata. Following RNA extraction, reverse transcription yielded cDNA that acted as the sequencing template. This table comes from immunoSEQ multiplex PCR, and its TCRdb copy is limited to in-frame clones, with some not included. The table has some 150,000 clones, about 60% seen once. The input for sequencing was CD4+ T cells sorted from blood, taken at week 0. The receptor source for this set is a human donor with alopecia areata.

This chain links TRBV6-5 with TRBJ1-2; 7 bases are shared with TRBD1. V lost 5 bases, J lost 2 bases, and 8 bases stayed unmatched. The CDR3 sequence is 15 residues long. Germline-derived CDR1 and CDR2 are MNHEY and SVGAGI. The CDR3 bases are TGTGCCAGCAGTCGCTCGGACAGGATAAACTATGGCTACACCTTC. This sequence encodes CASSRSDRINYGYTF.

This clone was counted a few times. Here the CDR3 reads CAWTRKGSGGKNEQYF. CDR3 bases: TGTGCCTGGACCCGAAAGGGGAGCGGGGGAAAGAACGAGCAGTACTTC. The chain is built from TRBV30 and TRBJ2-7, with 8 bases matching TRBD2. The CDR3 runs to 16 residues. Germline loops: CDR1 GTSNPN, CDR2 SVGIG (reference sequence). The trim removed 4 bases at V and 5 bases at J, leaving 16 bases unmatched.

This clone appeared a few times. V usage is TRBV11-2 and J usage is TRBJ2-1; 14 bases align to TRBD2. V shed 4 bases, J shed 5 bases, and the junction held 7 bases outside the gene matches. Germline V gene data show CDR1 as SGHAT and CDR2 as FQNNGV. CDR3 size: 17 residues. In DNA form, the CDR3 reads TGTGCCAGCAGCTGGGGACTAGCGGGGGCCCGAGACAATGAGCAGTTCTTC. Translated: CASSWGLAGARDNEQFF.

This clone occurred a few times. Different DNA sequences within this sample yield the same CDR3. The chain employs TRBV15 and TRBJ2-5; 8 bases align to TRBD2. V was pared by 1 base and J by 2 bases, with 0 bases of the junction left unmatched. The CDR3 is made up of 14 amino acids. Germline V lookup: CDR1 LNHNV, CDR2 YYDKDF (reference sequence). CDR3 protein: CATSRGLAQETQYF. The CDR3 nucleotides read TGTGCCACCAGCAGAGGACTAGCGCAAGAGACCCAGTACTTC.

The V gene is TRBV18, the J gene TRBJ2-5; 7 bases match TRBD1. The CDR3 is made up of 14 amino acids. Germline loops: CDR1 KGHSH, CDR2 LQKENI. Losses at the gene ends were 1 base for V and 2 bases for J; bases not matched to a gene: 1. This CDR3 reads CASSPQGAQETQYF. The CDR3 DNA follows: TGTGCCAGCTCACCACAGGGGGCACAAGAGACCCAGTACTTC.

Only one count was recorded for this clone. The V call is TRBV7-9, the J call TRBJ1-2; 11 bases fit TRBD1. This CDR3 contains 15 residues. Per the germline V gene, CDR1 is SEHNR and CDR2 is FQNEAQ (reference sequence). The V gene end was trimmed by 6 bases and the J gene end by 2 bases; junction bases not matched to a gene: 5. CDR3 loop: CASRPGTGGNYGYTF. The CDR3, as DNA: TGTGCCAGCAGGCCCGGGACAGGGGGGAACTATGGCTACACCTTC.

The CDR3 DNA follows: TGCGCCAGCAGCCAAGGAGCGGGGGGCGCGGAAGAGACCCAGTACTTC. As protein: CASSQGAGGAEETQYF. This rearrangement joins TRBV4-3 to TRBJ2-5; 9 bases align to TRBD2. Germline trimming cut 1 base from V and 3 bases from J; bases unmatched to any gene: 6. The CDR3 spans 16 residues. CDR1 is LGHNA, CDR2 YSLEER, per germline.

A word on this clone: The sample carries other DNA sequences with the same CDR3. The CDR3 sequence: CASSQSSYEQYF. CDR3 sequence (DNA): TGCGCCAGCAGCCAATCCTCCTACGAGCAGTACTTC. The rearrangement joins TRBV5-1 to TRBJ2-7; the D is unclear. Germline loops: CDR1 SGHRS, CDR2 YFSETQ. CDR3 length: 12 amino acids. V gave up 4 bases and J gave up 0 bases, with 5 bases separating them.

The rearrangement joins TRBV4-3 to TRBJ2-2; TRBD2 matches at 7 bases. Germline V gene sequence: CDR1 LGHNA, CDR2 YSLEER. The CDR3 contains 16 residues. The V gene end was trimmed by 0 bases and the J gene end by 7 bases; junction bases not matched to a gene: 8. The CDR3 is CASSQDPGGRRGELFF. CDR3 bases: TGCGCCAGCAGCCAAGACCCCGGGGGGAGACGCGGGGAGCTGTTTTTT.

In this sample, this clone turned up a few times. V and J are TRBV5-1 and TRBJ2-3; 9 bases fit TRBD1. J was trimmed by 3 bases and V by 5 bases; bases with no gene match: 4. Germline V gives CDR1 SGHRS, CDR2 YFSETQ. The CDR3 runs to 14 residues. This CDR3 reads CASSRGTGTDTQYF. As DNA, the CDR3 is TGCGCCAGCAGTCGCGGGACAGGGACAGATACGCAGTATTTT.

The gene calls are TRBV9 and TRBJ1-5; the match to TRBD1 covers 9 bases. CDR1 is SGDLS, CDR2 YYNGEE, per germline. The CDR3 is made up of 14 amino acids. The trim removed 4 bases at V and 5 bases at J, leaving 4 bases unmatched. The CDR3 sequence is CASSPGTGHQPQHF. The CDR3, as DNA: TGTGCCAGCAGCCCCGGGACAGGGCATCAGCCCCAGCATTTT.

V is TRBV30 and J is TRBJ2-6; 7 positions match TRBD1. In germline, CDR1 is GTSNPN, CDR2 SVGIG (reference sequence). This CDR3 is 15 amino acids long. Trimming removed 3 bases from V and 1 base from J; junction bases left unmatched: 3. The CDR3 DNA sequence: TGTGCCTGGAGCACCAGGGGGTCTGGGGCCAACGTCCTGACTTTC. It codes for CAWSTRGSGANVLTF.

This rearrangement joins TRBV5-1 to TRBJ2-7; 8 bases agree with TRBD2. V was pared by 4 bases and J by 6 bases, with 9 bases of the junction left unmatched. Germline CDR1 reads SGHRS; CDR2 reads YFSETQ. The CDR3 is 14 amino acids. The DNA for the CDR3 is TGCGCCAGCAGCGATCCGACTAGCGCTGTCGAGCAGTACTTC. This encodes CASSDPTSAVEQYF.

The CDR3 region has the DNA TGTGCCAGCAGTTTAATCCCCGCGGGGGGGAGAGAGACCCAGTACTTC. Its translation is CASSLIPAGGRETQYF. This chain uses TRBV7-2 with TRBJ2-5; 9 bases are shared with TRBD2. After removal of 6 bases from V and 4 bases from J, the junction contained 12 bases not matched to a gene. The CDR3 is 16 amino acids. Germline CDR1 and CDR2: SGHTA and FQGNSA.

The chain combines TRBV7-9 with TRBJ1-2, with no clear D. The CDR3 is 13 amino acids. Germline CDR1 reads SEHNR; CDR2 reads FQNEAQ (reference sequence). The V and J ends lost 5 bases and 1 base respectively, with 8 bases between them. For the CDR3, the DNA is TGTGCCAGCAGCCCCCCCGGTAACTATGGCTACACCTTC. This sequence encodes CASSPPGNYGYTF.

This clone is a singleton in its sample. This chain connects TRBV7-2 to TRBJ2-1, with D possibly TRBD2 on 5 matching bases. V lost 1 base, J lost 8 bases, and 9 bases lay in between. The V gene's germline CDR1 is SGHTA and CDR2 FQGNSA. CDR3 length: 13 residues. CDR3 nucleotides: TGTGCCAGCAGCTTAGGACTAAACGATGAGCAGTTCTTC. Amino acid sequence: CASSLGLNDEQFF.

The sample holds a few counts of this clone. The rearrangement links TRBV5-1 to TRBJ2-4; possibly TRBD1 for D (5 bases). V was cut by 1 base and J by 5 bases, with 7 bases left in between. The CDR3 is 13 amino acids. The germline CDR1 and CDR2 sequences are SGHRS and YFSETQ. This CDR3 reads CASSLTGENIQYF. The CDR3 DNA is TGCGCCAGCAGCTTGACAGGCGAAAACATTCAGTACTTC.

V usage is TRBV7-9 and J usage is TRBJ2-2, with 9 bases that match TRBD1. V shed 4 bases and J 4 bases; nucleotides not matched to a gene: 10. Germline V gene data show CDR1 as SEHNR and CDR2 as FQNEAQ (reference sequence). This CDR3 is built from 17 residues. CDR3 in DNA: TGTGCCAGCAGCTCGCGAAGCGGGACAGGGATCACCGGGGAGCTGTTTTTT. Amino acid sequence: CASSSRSGTGITGELFF.

The CDR3 sequence: CASSFGTGNTEAFF. CDR3 coding DNA: TGTGCCAGCAGCTTCGGGACAGGGAACACTGAAGCTTTCTTT. The genes are TRBV7-9 and TRBJ1-1; TRBD1 agrees at 8 bases. CDR1 is SEHNR, CDR2 FQNEAQ, per germline (reference sequence). The CDR3 length is 14 residues. V shed 3 bases, J shed 1 base, and the junction held 1 base outside the gene matches.

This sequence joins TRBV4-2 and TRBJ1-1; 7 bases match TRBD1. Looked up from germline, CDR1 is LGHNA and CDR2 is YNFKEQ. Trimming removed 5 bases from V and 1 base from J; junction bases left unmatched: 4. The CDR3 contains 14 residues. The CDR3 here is CASSYRTGNTEAFF. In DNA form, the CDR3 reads TGTGCCAGCAGCTATCGGACAGGGAACACTGAAGCTTTCTTT.

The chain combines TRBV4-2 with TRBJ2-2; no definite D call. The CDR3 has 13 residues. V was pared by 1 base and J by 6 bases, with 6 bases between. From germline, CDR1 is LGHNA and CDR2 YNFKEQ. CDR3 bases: TGTGCCAGCAGCCAAGTACTGGCCGGGGAGCTGTTTTTT. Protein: CASSQVLAGELFF.

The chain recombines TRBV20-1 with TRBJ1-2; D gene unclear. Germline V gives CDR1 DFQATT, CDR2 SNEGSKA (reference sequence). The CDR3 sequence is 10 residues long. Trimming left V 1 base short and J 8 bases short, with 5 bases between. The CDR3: CSARAEGYTF. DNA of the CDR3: TGCAGTGCTAGAGCGGAGGGCTACACCTTC.

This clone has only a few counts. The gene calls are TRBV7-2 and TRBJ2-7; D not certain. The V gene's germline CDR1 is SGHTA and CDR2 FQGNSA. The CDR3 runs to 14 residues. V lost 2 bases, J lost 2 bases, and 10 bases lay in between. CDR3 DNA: TGTGCCAGCAGCTTATACGGCACTACCTACGAGCAGTACTTC. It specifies CASSLYGTTYEQYF.

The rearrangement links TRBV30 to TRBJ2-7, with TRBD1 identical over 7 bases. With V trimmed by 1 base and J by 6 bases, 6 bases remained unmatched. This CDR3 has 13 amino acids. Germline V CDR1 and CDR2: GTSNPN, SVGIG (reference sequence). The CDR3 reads CAWSAQTGAEQYF. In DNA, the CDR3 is TGTGCCTGGAGTGCACAAACAGGGGCCGAGCAGTACTTC. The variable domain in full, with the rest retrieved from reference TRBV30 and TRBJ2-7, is SQTIHQWPATLVQPVGSPLSLECTVEGTSNPNLYWYRQAAGRGLQLLFYSVGIGQISSEVPQNLSASRPQDRQFILSSKKLLLSDSGFYLCAWSAQTGAEQYFGPGTRLTVT.

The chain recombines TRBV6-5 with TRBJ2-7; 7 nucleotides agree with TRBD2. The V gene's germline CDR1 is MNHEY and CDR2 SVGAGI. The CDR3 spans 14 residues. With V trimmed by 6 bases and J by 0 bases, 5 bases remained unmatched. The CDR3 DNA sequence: TGTGCCAGCAGCTTCACGGGGGGCTCCTACGAGCAGTACTTC. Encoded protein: CASSFTGGSYEQYF.

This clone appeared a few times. The CDR3 protein is CATYPGLGGNNEQFF. The CDR3 region has the DNA TGTGCCACCTACCCGGGACTAGGAGGAAACAATGAGCAGTTCTTC. The chain has TRBV6-1 and TRBJ2-1; 8 bases line up with TRBD2. V lost 10 bases to trimming and J lost 5 bases; unmatched junction nucleotides: 13. This CDR3 is 15 amino acids long. Germline V CDR1 and CDR2: MNHNS, SASEGT.

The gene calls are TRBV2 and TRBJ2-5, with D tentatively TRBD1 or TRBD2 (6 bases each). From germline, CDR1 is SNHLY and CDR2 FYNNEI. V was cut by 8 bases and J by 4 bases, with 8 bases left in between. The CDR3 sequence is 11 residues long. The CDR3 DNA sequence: TGTGCCAGCGGAGGGGGAGAGACCCAGTACTTC. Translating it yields CASGGGETQYF.